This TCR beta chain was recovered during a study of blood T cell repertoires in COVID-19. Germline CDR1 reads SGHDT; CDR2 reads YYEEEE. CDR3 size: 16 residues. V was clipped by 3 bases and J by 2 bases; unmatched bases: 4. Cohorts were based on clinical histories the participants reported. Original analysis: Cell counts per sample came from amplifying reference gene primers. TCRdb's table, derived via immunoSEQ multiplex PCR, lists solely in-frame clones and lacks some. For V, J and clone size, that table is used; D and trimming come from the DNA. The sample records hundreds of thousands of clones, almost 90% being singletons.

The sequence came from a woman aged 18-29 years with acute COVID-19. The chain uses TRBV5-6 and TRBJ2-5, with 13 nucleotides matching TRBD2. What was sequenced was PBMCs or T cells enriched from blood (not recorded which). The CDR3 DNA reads TGTGCCAGCAGCTACCCGGGACTAGCGGGACAAGAGACCCAGTACTTC. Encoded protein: CASSYPGLAGQETQYF.